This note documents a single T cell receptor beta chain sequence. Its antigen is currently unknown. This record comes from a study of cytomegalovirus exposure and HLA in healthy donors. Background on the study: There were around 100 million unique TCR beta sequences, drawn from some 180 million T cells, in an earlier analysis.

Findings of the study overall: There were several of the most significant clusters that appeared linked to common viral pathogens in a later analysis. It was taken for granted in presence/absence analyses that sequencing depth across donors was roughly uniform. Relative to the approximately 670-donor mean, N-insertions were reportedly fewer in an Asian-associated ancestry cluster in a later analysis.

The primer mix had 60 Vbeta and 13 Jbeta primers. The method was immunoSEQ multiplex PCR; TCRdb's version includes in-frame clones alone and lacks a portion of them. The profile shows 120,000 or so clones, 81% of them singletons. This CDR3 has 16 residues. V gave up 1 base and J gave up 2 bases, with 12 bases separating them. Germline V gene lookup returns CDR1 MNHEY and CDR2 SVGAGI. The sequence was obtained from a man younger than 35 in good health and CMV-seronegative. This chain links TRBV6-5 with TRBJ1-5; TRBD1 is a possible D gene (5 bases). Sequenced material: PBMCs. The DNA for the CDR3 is TGTGCCAGCAGTTACTTAGAGCAGGGCCGCAATCAGCCCCAGCATTTT. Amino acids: CASSYLEQGRNQPQHF.